The rows below give T cell receptor beta chains drawn from one sample of a study of radiotherapy plus CTLA-4 blockade in lung cancer. The method was immunoSEQ multiplex PCR; TCRdb's version includes in-frame clones alone and lacks a portion of them. The repertoire holds about 73,000 clones, with roughly 84% as singletons. This sample comprised peripheral blood, obtained from a patient treated with radiotherapy plus ipilimumab. Receptor source: a human donor with non-small cell lung cancer that progressed on radiotherapy plus ipilimumab. Each CDR3 is given with its conserved first and last residue. A D gene is named only where the DNA matches it firmly. Where a row states a size, it is once, few, many or the class of an expanded clone; other rows omit it.

clone size	V gene	D gene	J gene	CDR3 DNA	CDR3 protein
.	TRBV2	TRBD2	TRBJ2-1	TGTGCCAGCAGTCTCCGACTAGCGGCTAACAATGAGCAGTTCTTC	CASSLRLAANNEQFF
medium-sized	TRBV7-2	TRBD1	TRBJ1-1	TGTGCCAGCACCTTCAGGGGGCAGTTCGCTGAAGCTTTCTTT	CASTFRGQFAEAFF
.	TRBV30	TRBD2	TRBJ2-1	TGTGCCTGGAGTGTTGCGCTAGCGGGCCTCAATGAGCAGTTCTTC	CAWSVALAGLNEQFF
.	TRBV30	TRBD1	TRBJ2-3	TGTGCCTGGAGTAGACCGGGACAGGGGTCAGATACGCAGTATTTT	CAWSRPGQGSDTQYF
.	TRBV9	.	TRBJ2-5	TGTGCCAGCAGCCCAGGTCTTACCGAAGTGGAGACCCAGTACTTC	CASSPGLTEVETQYF
.	TRBV9	TRBD2	TRBJ2-2	TGTGCCAGCAGCCCTATAGCGGGAGGGCCAGGGGCCGGGGAGCTGTTTTTT	CASSPIAGGPGAGELFF
.	TRBV5-1	.	TRBJ2-1	TGCGCCAGCAGCGGAAAACACACTAGCCGAGAGCAGTTCTTC	CASSGKHTSREQFF
.	TRBV29-1	.	TRBJ1-1	TGCAGCGTTGAACGCCCACGGAGGGGGACTGAAGCTTTCTTT	CSVERPRRGTEAFF
.	TRBV19	TRBD2	TRBJ2-7	TGTGCCAGTAGTGCGACTAGCGGGAGCCCTAGACAGCAGTACTTC	CASSATSGSPRQQYF
.	TRBV6-1	.	TRBJ2-1	TGTGCCAGCAGTGGGAGTGGACAGAGTGAGCAGTTCTTC	CASSGSGQSEQFF
.	TRBV5-8	TRBD1	TRBJ1-4	TGTGCCAGCAGCCTGGGACAGTGGGGGACAACTAATGAAAAACTGTTTTTT	CASSLGQWGTTNEKLFF
once	TRBV29-1	TRBD2	TRBJ2-1	TGCAGCGGCGAAGCGGGAGGGCTACGGTACAATGAGCAGTTCTTC	CSGEAGGLRYNEQFF
.	TRBV5-1	.	TRBJ2-3	TGCGCCAGCAGCCTGCCCCACACAGATACGCAGTATTTT	CASSLPHTDTQYF
.	TRBV2	.	TRBJ1-3	TGTGCCAGCAGTGACGGGACAAACTCTGGAAACACCATATATTTT	CASSDGTNSGNTIYF
.	TRBV6-5	.	TRBJ2-4	TGTGCCAGCAGTTACTCGGGAGCCAAAAACATTCAGTACTTC	CASSYSGAKNIQYF
.	TRBV5-4	TRBD1	TRBJ2-1	TGTGCCAGCAGCCTGGGGGTAGGGACAGAGCTCAATGAGCAGTTCTTC	CASSLGVGTELNEQFF
.	TRBV4-1	TRBD2	TRBJ2-3	TGCGCCAGCAGCCAACAGGGAGGGCTCCTCACAGATACGCAGTATTTT	CASSQQGGLLTDTQYF
.	TRBV6-1	.	TRBJ1-1	TGTGCCACCGTTGAGGGACCGAACACTGAAGCTTTCTTT	CATVEGPNTEAFF
.	TRBV28	.	TRBJ2-7	TGTGCCAGCCATATCTCCTACGAGCAGTACTTC	CASHISYEQYF
.	TRBV15	.	TRBJ2-1	TGTGCCACCAGCAGAGACACCGGGACGCAGAATGAGCAGTTCTTC	CATSRDTGTQNEQFF
.	TRBV5-8	.	TRBJ2-7	TGTGCCAGCAGCTTTACAGCAGCCTACGAGCAGTACTTC	CASSFTAAYEQYF
.	TRBV10-2	TRBD2	TRBJ2-2	TGCGCCAGCAGTGAGTTATTAGCGGGAGGGCGAAGCGGGGAGCTGTTTTTT	CASSELLAGGRSGELFF
.	TRBV7-3	.	TRBJ2-4	TGTGCCAGCAGCCCGGCGTCGGGTGGCATTCAGTACTTC	CASSPASGGIQYF
.	TRBV7-2	TRBD1	TRBJ1-1	TGTGCCAGCAGCTCCTCCGGACAGGGCCGGTCTAGGGACACTGAAGCTTTCTTT	CASSSSGQGRSRDTEAFF
.	TRBV27	TRBD2	TRBJ2-2	TGTGCCAGCAGTTTATATTTAAGGGAGGGACTAGCGGGAGTATTGGGGGCCGGGGAGCTGTTTTTT	CASSLYLREGLAGVLGAGELFF
.	TRBV7-3	TRBD2	TRBJ2-1	TGTGCCAGCAGCTTAGCGGGAGGAAACAATGAGCAGTTCTTC	CASSLAGGNNEQFF
.	TRBV10-2	TRBD1	TRBJ1-2	TGCGCCAGCAGTCCTACAGGGGGCGTTCCTGGCTACACCTTC	CASSPTGGVPGYTF
.	TRBV18	TRBD1	TRBJ1-3	TGTGCCAGCTCCCCAGGGGGTATGAGAGGAAACACCATATATTTT	CASSPGGMRGNTIYF
.	TRBV2	TRBD2	TRBJ2-3	TGTGCCAGCAGGTGGACTAGCGGGAGCACAGATACGCAGTATTTT	CASRWTSGSTDTQYF
.	TRBV19	.	TRBJ1-5	TGTGCCAGTAGACAGGGACATCAGCCCCAGCATTTT	CASRQGHQPQHF
.	TRBV7-2	.	TRBJ2-5	TGTGCCAGCAGCTTAGCGCATACGAACCAAGAGACCCAGTACTTC	CASSLAHTNQETQYF
.	TRBV7-9	.	TRBJ2-3	TGTGCCAGCAGCTTAGATCGTACAGATACGCAGTATTTT	CASSLDRTDTQYF
.	TRBV30	TRBD2	TRBJ2-1	TGTGCCCGGCCAAGGACTAGCGGGAGGAAGTCCTACAATGAGCAGTTCTTC	CARPRTSGRKSYNEQFF
once	TRBV7-9	TRBD2	TRBJ2-1	TGTGCCAGCAGCTACACCACTAGCGGGAAGTACAATGAGCAGTTCTTC	CASSYTTSGKYNEQFF
.	TRBV14	.	TRBJ2-5	TGTGCCAGCAGCCCCCTCGTTGGCGGCTCTCACCAAGAGACCCAGTACTTC	CASSPLVGGSHQETQYF
.	TRBV30	TRBD1	TRBJ1-1	TGTGCCTGGAGTCAACAGGGGGGGTCTTTCTTT	CAWSQQGGSFF
.	TRBV20-1	.	TRBJ2-1	TGCAGTGCTAGAGACAATGAGCAGTTCTTC	CSARDNEQFF
.	TRBV30	.	TRBJ1-1	TGTGCCTGGAGTGTAAACGGAGAACTGAACACTGAAGCTTTCTTT	CAWSVNGELNTEAFF
.	TRBV27	.	TRBJ1-1	TGTGCCAGCAGTTTATTCCGGCCTGGGCTCACTGAAGCTTTCTTT	CASSLFRPGLTEAFF
.	TRBV6-5	.	TRBJ1-4	TGTGCCAGCAGCTTCGGGACGCCTGAAAAACTGTTTTTT	CASSFGTPEKLFF
once	TRBV10-3	.	TRBJ1-1	TGTGCCATCAGTGACCCGCGCACCGTCCACACTGAAGCTTTCTTT	CAISDPRTVHTEAFF
.	TRBV7-9	TRBD1	TRBJ2-7	TGTGCCAGCAGCTTAGGCCAGGGGGTCTACGAGCAGTACTTC	CASSLGQGVYEQYF